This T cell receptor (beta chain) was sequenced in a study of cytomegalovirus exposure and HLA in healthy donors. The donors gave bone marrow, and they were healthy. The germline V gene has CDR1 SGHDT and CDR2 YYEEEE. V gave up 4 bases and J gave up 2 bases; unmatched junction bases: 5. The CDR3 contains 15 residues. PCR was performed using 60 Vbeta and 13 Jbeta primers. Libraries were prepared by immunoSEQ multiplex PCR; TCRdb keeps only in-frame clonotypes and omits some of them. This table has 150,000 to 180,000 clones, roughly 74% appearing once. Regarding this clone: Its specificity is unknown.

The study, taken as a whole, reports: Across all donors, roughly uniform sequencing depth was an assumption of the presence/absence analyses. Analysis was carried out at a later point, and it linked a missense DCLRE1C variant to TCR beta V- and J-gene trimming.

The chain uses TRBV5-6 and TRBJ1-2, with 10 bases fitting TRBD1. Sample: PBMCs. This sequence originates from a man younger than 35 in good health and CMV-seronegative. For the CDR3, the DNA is TGTGCCAGCAGCCCGGGACAGGGGTGGAACTATGGCTACACCTTC. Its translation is CASSPGQGWNYGYTF.